This passage covers 30 T cell receptor beta chains from one sample sequenced in a study of CD8+ T cells in alopecia areata (dated by TCRdb to the late 2010s). Library method: the immunoSEQ multiplex PCR assay. RNA was extracted from all samples and reverse transcribed into cDNA, which served as template for TCR sequencing. TCRdb re-hosts the immuneACCESS table, in-frame sequences only. Its copies lack some clones; in the studies checked, an unresolved V gene accounts for under half of them, and the cause for the rest is not known. The sample data list 150,000 to 200,000 clones, and about three fifths of these were observed just once. Approximately 4.8% of the sample belongs to the ten largest clones. The sequencing input was CD4+ T cells sorted from blood. These receptors all come from a human donor in good health.

V usage is TRBV27 and J usage is TRBJ1-5, with unresolved D. The CDR3 consists of 15 residues. V lost 2 bases, J lost 0 bases, and 8 bases lay in between. Germline V lookup: CDR1 MNHEY, CDR2 SMNVEV (reference sequence). The DNA for the CDR3 is TGTGCCAGCAGTTTAGCGGAGTATAGCAATCAGCCCCAGCATTTT. This codes for CASSLAEYSNQPQHF.

V gene TRBV2 combines with J gene TRBJ1-4; 7 positions match TRBD1. Germline V lookup: CDR1 SNHLY, CDR2 FYNNEI. The CDR3 consists of 13 residues. The ends lost 5 bases at V and 6 bases at J; junction bases unmatched: 3. Here the CDR3 DNA reads TGTGCCAGCAGTCGGGACAGCTATGAAAAACTGTTTTTT. This codes for CASSRDSYEKLFF.

This rearrangement joins TRBV6-1 to TRBJ1-1; D is unclear. The CDR3 runs 15 residues. In germline, CDR1 is MNHNS, CDR2 SASEGT. The germline V and J ends were trimmed by 4 bases and 0 bases, with 12 bases remaining between them. The CDR3 reads CASSAQRSMNTEAFF. As DNA, the CDR3 is TGTGCCAGCAGTGCGCAGAGGAGTATGAACACTGAAGCTTTCTTT.

The chain uses TRBV4-1 and TRBJ2-1; the D gene is possibly TRBD2 (5 bases). Trimming pared 9 bases from V and 4 bases from J, leaving 16 bases between. CDR3 length: 14 amino acids. Germline lookup yields CDR1 MGHRA and CDR2 YSYEKL. CDR3 nucleotides: TGCGCCAGTAGAAGAACGGGGTATTACAATGAGCAGTTCTTC. It translates to CASRRTGYYNEQFF.

V and J are TRBV6-5 and TRBJ2-1, with TRBD1 identical over 7 bases. In germline, CDR1 is MNHEY, CDR2 SVGAGI. The trim removed 7 bases at V and 8 bases at J, leaving 8 bases unmatched. The CDR3 extends over 13 amino acids. CDR3 DNA: TGTGCCAGCAAGGGACAGTCGCTTCATGAGCAGTTCTTC. Its translation: CASKGQSLHEQFF.

V and J are TRBV30 and TRBJ2-3, with TRBD2 identical over 13 bases. This CDR3 region has 15 residues. The junction had 6 bases not matched to a gene; V was cut back by 5 bases and J by 4 bases. The germline V gene has CDR1 GTSNPN and CDR2 SVGIG (reference sequence). The CDR3 sequence: CAWARGTSGADTQYF. The CDR3 region has the DNA TGTGCCTGGGCGAGAGGGACTAGCGGGGCAGATACGCAGTATTTT. Full variable domain (missing parts from reference TRBV30 and TRBJ2-3): SQTIHQWPATLVQPVGSPLSLECTVEGTSNPNLYWYRQAAGRGLQLLFYSVGIGQISSEVPQNLSASRPQDRQFILSSKKLLLSDSGFYLCAWARGTSGADTQYFGPGTRLTVL.

V usage is TRBV25-1 and J usage is TRBJ2-7; no reliable D call. Germline CDR1 MGHDK, CDR2 SYGVNS. CDR3 size: 11 residues. Trimming cost V 4 bases and J 2 bases, with 3 bases left between them. CDR3 nucleotide sequence: TGTGCCAGCAGTGTAGCCTACGAGCAGTACTTC. Protein sequence: CASSVAYEQYF.

The V gene is TRBV29-1, the J gene TRBJ2-7, with no clear D. CDR3 length equals 14 residues. V gave up 5 bases and J gave up 2 bases, with 16 bases separating them. CDR1 is SQVTM and CDR2 is ANQGSEA in the germline V gene. CDR3 DNA sequence: TGCAGCGTTCTCGGACGGTTCCCGACCTACGAGCAGTACTTC. Encoded protein: CSVLGRFPTYEQYF.

This clone was counted once. The CDR3 bases are TGCAGCGTCCTGGGACAGTTCACAGATACGCAGTATTTT. It translates to CSVLGQFTDTQYF. The rearrangement joins TRBV29-1 to TRBJ2-3; 7 positions match TRBD1. Trimming removed 6 bases from V and 2 bases from J; junction bases left unmatched: 5. Germline lookup yields CDR1 SQVTM and CDR2 ANQGSEA. The CDR3 has 13 residues.

This chain connects TRBV25-1 to TRBJ2-7; the match to TRBD1 covers 9 bases. V was clipped by 4 bases and J by 1 base; unmatched bases: 5. The germline gives CDR1 MGHDK, CDR2 SYGVNS. The CDR3 covers 15 residues. The CDR3 sequence is CASSGAGTGSYEQYF. CDR3 in DNA: TGTGCCAGCAGTGGGGCCGGGACAGGGTCCTACGAGCAGTACTTC.

The chain joins TRBV11-2 to TRBJ2-7; perhaps TRBD1 as D (5 bases). From germline, CDR1 is SGHAT and CDR2 FQNNGV. V was shortened by 4 bases and J by 0 bases, with 19 bases between the two germline ends. The CDR3 consists of 17 residues. The CDR3 DNA reads TGTGCCAGCAGCTCTATAGCTCGGACAAAAGGCTCCTACGAGCAGTACTTC. Amino acid sequence: CASSSIARTKGSYEQYF.

This chain connects TRBV6-5 to TRBJ2-5, with D perhaps TRBD1 (5 bases). The germline V gene encodes CDR1 MNHEY and CDR2 SVGAGI. CDR3 length equals 15 residues. V lost 2 bases, J lost 2 bases, and 12 bases lay in between. The CDR3 is CASSYIVHRQETQYF. CDR3 nucleotide sequence: TGTGCCAGCAGTTACATCGTACACAGGCAAGAGACCCAGTACTTC.

Only a few counts were recorded for this clone. This CDR3 is also generated by other DNA sequences in the sample. The chain has TRBV4-1 and TRBJ2-7, with 9 bases fitting TRBD1. The CDR3 has 14 residues. J was trimmed by 4 bases and V by 2 bases; bases with no gene match: 3. From germline, CDR1 is MGHRA and CDR2 YSYEKL. The CDR3 region has the DNA TGCGCCAGCAGCCAACCGGGACAGGGTTACGAGCAGTACTTC. Its translation is CASSQPGQGYEQYF.

CDR3 sequence: CSAAGDTEAFF. In DNA, the CDR3 is TGCAGTGCAGCGGGGGACACTGAAGCTTTCTTT. The chain has TRBV20-1 and TRBJ1-1; the D gene is possibly TRBD1 (5 bases). The germline V gene has CDR1 DFQATT and CDR2 SNEGSKA (reference sequence). This CDR3 has 11 amino acids. V lost 6 bases and J 3 bases, leaving 8 bases between the germline ends.

The J gene is TRBJ2-7, the V gene TRBV7-9, with a weak D call TRBD1 (5 bases). V was clipped by 5 bases and J by 2 bases, with 10 bases between them. The CDR3 totals 13 residues. Germline assignment: CDR1 SEHNR and CDR2 FQNEAQ (reference sequence). This CDR3 is CASSRQIAYEQYF. The CDR3 nucleotides read TGTGCCAGCAGCCGACAGATCGCCTACGAGCAGTACTTC.

This clone was observed once. The V and J genes are TRBV2 and TRBJ2-7; no firm D call. Trimming took off 4 bases at V and 2 bases at J, with 12 bases between the two ends. The CDR3 has 14 residues. The germline CDR1 and CDR2 sequences are SNHLY and FYNNEI. The CDR3 is CASSVGRSTYEQYF. Here the CDR3 DNA reads TGTGCCAGCAGTGTCGGCAGGTCAACCTACGAGCAGTACTTC.

This clone is categorized as medium-sized. The CDR3 region is CAISRENTEAFF. In nucleotides, the CDR3 is TGTGCCATCAGTCGGGAGAACACTGAAGCTTTCTTT. J is TRBJ1-1 and V is TRBV10-3; D not resolved. This CDR3 has 12 amino acids. Germline V gene data show CDR1 as ENHRY and CDR2 as SYGVKD. V gave up 5 bases and J gave up 1 base, with 5 bases separating them.

J is TRBJ1-1 and V is TRBV28, with D perhaps matching TRBD1 (6 bases). The V end lost 5 bases, the J end lost 8 bases, and 12 bases lay between the germline ends. The CDR3 consists of 12 residues. Germline CDR1 and CDR2: MDHEN and SYDVKM. The CDR3 bases are TGTGCCAGCAGTCGATATCAGGGGGAAGCTTTCTTT. Protein: CASSRYQGEAFF.

The CDR3 is CASSLAPDNVETQYF. CDR3 nucleotides: TGTGCCAGCAGCTTAGCGCCAGATAACGTGGAGACCCAGTACTTC. This chain links TRBV7-2 with TRBJ2-5; D call uncertain. CDR1 SGHTA and CDR2 FQGNSA come from the germline V gene. The CDR3 length is 15 residues. Trimming pared 0 bases from V and 5 bases from J, leaving 13 bases between.

V usage is TRBV27 and J usage is TRBJ1-1; no clear D gene. From germline, CDR1 is MNHEY and CDR2 SMNVEV (reference sequence). Trimming took off 2 bases at V and 1 base at J, with 8 bases between the two ends. There are 14 residues in the CDR3. The CDR3 DNA sequence: TGTGCCAGCAGTTTAGCAACATCGAACACTGAAGCTTTCTTT. The encoded protein is CASSLATSNTEAFF.

V and J are TRBV29-1 and TRBJ2-6; D may be TRBD1 (5 bases). This CDR3 contains 13 residues. From germline, CDR1 is SQVTM and CDR2 ANQGSEA. V lost 7 bases, J lost 2 bases, and 9 bases lay in between. CDR3 protein: CSGRVPGANVLTF. CDR3 coding DNA: TGCAGCGGCAGGGTCCCTGGGGCCAACGTCCTGACTTTC.

This chain uses TRBV2 with TRBJ2-1; D is undetermined. The CDR3 loop spans 11 amino acids. V lost 6 bases to trimming and J lost 6 bases, with 6 bases between them. Germline CDR1 is SNHLY and CDR2 is FYNNEI. As DNA, the CDR3 is TGTGCCAGCAGAAGACTCAATGAGCAGTTCTTC. As protein: CASRRLNEQFF.

The CDR3 nucleotides are TGTGCCTTCACCAATCAACTAGCGGGAGGTGGTAATACGCAGTATTTT. Protein sequence: CAFTNQLAGGGNTQYF. The chain joins TRBV30 to TRBJ2-3; 12 bases line up with TRBD2. This CDR3 comprises 16 residues. CDR1 and CDR2 from the germline V gene are GTSNPN and SVGIG (reference sequence). Trimming at V came to 7 bases and at J to 7 bases, leaving 15 bases not matched to a gene.

This clone turned up a few times. The chain joins TRBV10-3 to TRBJ1-5; 8 positions agree with TRBD1. The CDR3 loop spans 15 amino acids. Germline CDR1 is ENHRY and CDR2 is SYGVKD. The V segment lost 4 bases and the J segment 1 base; nucleotides outside the gene matches: 3. CDR3 in DNA: TGTGCCATCAGTGGGGACAGGATCAGCAATCAGCCCCAGCATTTT. Translating gives CAISGDRISNQPQHF.

The sample holds one count of this clone. V and J are TRBV7-9 and TRBJ2-7; 10 bases agree with TRBD1. This CDR3 spans 15 amino acids. The trim removed 5 bases at V and 4 bases at J, leaving 8 bases unmatched. Germline V CDR1 and CDR2: SEHNR, FQNEAQ (reference sequence). The CDR3 sequence: CASSPALGQGYEQYF. The CDR3 nucleotides read TGTGCCAGCAGCCCGGCTTTGGGACAGGGGTACGAGCAGTACTTC.

In the case of this clone: Within the sample, other DNA sequences also encode this same CDR3. J is TRBJ1-1 and V is TRBV2; D is unclear. V lost 3 bases, J lost 2 bases, and 10 bases lay in between. There are 14 residues in the CDR3. Germline assignment: CDR1 SNHLY and CDR2 FYNNEI. CDR3 in DNA: TGTGCCAGCAGTGACCGGACGGCTAACACTGAAGCTTTCTTT. This gives the protein CASSDRTANTEAFF.

This chain joins TRBV28 and TRBJ2-7; 12 nucleotides agree with TRBD2. The CDR3 length is 18 residues. V shed 5 bases, J shed 5 bases, and the junction held 16 bases outside the gene matches. The V gene's germline CDR1 is MDHEN and CDR2 SYDVKM. As DNA, the CDR3 is TGTGCCAGCAGTCTACAGATGGCGACTAGCGGGAGTTCCCACGAGCAGTACTTC. Protein product: CASSLQMATSGSSHEQYF. The entire variable domain, with the rest obtained from reference TRBV28 and TRBJ2-7, is as follows: DVKVTQSSRYLVKRTGEKVFLECVQDMDHENMFWYRQDPGLGLRLIYFSYDVKMKEKGDIPEGYSVSREKKERFSLILESASTNQTSMYLCASSLQMATSGSSHEQYFGPGTRLTVT.

The chain employs TRBV7-3 and TRBJ1-2; 8 bases are shared with TRBD1. The CDR3 loop spans 14 amino acids. With 5 bases clipped from V and 6 bases from J, the junction kept 8 bases outside the gene matches. The germline CDR1 and CDR2 sequences are SGHTA and FQGTGA. The CDR3 DNA is TGTGCCAGCAGCCCCCAGGGGGCCCCCAATGGCTACACCTTC. Protein product: CASSPQGAPNGYTF.

The table lists this clone with a few counts. The rearrangement links TRBV6-1 to TRBJ2-1; TRBD2 is a possible D gene (7 bases). The CDR3 is 17 residues long. V was clipped by 5 bases and J by 7 bases, with 24 bases between them. Germline values: CDR1 MNHNS, CDR2 SASEGT. The CDR3 coding sequence is TGTGCCAGCAGTAAAGGGAGTGCGGGGGCGAGGGGGAATGAGCAGTTCTTC. It is translated as CASSKGSAGARGNEQFF.

The table lists this clone with a few counts. The rearrangement uses TRBV30 and TRBJ2-4; D gene unclear. The ends were cut back, 4 bases at V and 0 bases at J, with 7 bases in the middle. CDR1 is GTSNPN and CDR2 is SVGIG in the germline V gene (reference sequence). CDR3 size: 13 residues. Here the CDR3 DNA reads TGTGCCTGGAACCCTTTAGCCAAAAACATTCAGTACTTC. Protein product: CAWNPLAKNIQYF. Filled out from reference TRBV30 and TRBJ2-4, the complete variable domain reads SQTIHQWPATLVQPVGSPLSLECTVEGTSNPNLYWYRQAAGRGLQLLFYSVGIGQISSEVPQNLSASRPQDRQFILSSKKLLLSDSGFYLCAWNPLAKNIQYFGAGTRLSVL.